This T cell receptor (beta chain) was retrieved from a study of T-cell reconstitution after alpha-beta-depleted transplantation in children. Broader study findings: T-cell counts and diversity at one year post-transplant came mainly from newly produced T cells.

Per germline, CDR1 SGDLS and CDR2 YYNGEE. The CDR3 is 16 residues long. Trimming left V 4 bases short and J 4 bases short, with 20 bases between. This clonotype was found many times. Its target is not known. Unique molecular identifiers tagged the TCRbeta library. TCRdb ran MiXCR on the PCR reads and lists one entry per CDR3 protein. The sample lists around 250,000 distinct CDR3 sequences; around 7.8% were seen once. The source material was PBMCs, mostly from graft donor cells, sampled 180 days after TCRalphabeta/CD19-depleted stem cell transplant. The sequence derives from a male patient between 10 and 17 years old who had a stem cell transplant for acute lymphoblastic leukemia, so the T cells may come from the graft donor. This chain joins TRBV9 and TRBJ2-5, with D possibly matching TRBD1 (6 bases). The CDR3, as DNA: TGTGCCAGCAGCTTGAGGGGGACACAACCTAGAGAGACCCAGTACTTC. Protein sequence: CASSLRGTQPRETQYF.